This TCR beta chain was obtained from a study of cytomegalovirus exposure and HLA in healthy donors. The study's findings and limits: There were 160 or so TCR beta chains listed as cytomegalovirus-associated. V- and J-gene trimming of TCR beta was linked (in a later analysis) to a missense DCLRE1C variant. Per a prior analysis, the majority of TCR beta V segments were productive roughly 87% or roughly 30% of the time. Some V segments (TRBV6-2 and TRBV6-3 among them) were excluded as indistinguishable.

The primer mix had 60 Vbeta and 13 Jbeta primers. The assay was immunoSEQ multiplex PCR, and TCRdb's table has in-frame clones only and misses some. This sample has about 160,000 clones, with roughly 84% found just once. The CDR3 length is 14 residues. CDR1 is SNHLY, CDR2 FYNNEI, per germline. Between the trimmed V and J ends, which lost 3 bases and 6 bases, there was a span of 15 bases. With respect to this clone: Its antigen is not identified.

The sequence was collected from a man between 18 and 35 years old in good health and CMV-seropositive. The rearrangement joins TRBV2 to TRBJ2-7; D possibly corresponds to TRBD2 (6 bases). Material: PBMCs. CDR3 in DNA: TGTGCCAGCAGTGAGCGGGAAAAGAGTCTCGAGCAGTACTTC. Protein: CASSEREKSLEQYF.